This entry lists 19 T cell receptor beta chains sequenced from one sample in a study of blood T cells in healthy people across ages. Primers used in a second PCR of roughly 7 to 12 cycles were a sample-barcoded 5' primer and a J-beta primer mix. TCRdb processed the 5' RACE reads anew with MiXCR; each CDR3 protein has one entry. The table records around 870,000 distinct CDR3 sequences, roughly 26% of them present only once. Specimen: blood. The receptors originated from a woman at least 80 years old in good health.

V is TRBV5-5 and J is TRBJ2-4; D remains ambiguous. TRBJ2-7 explains the end of the DNA better; the J call may be wrong. Germline lookup yields CDR1 SGHKS and CDR2 YYEKEE (reference sequence). CDR3 length: 13 residues. The CDR3 loop reads CASSWGEGLEQYF. The DNA for the CDR3 is TGTGCCAGCAGCTGGGGTGAAGGGCTCGAGCAGTACTTC.

The rearrangement links TRBV6-2 or TRBV6-3 to TRBJ1-1; no clear D. The CDR3 has 11 residues. CDR1 is MNHEY and CDR2 is SVGEGT in the germline V gene. V lost 0 bases and J 6 bases, leaving 2 bases between the germline ends. In DNA form, the CDR3 reads TGTGCCAGCAGTTACTCGGCTGAAGCTTTCTTT. It codes for CASSYSAEAFF.

In its sample, this clonotype was seen a few times. V and J are TRBV12-3 or TRBV12-4 and TRBJ1-4, with D uncertain. Trimming took 4 bases from V and 0 from J, leaving 15 bases between them. This CDR3 comprises 17 residues. The CDR3 DNA is TGTGCCAGCAGTTCGGGAATCAGATTTGCAACTAATGAAAAACTGTTTTTT. Translating it yields CASSSGIRFATNEKLFF.

A remark on this clonotype: This may come from a read error, since a much larger clone is one base off. The J gene is TRBJ2-5, the V gene TRBV7-2; tentatively, D is TRBD1 (5 bases). The V end was cut by 1 base, the J end by 5 bases, with 11 bases between. Germline values: CDR1 SGHTA, CDR2 FQGNSA. This CDR3 is built from 14 residues. The CDR3 coding sequence is TGTGCCAGCAGCTTAGGGTCAGGGTGGGAGACCCAGTACTTC. Its protein product is CASSLGSGWETQYF.

The V and J genes are TRBV30 and TRBJ2-1; 8 bases match TRBD2. The CDR3 sequence is 15 residues long. Germline lookup yields CDR1 GTSNPN and CDR2 SVGIG (reference sequence). V trimming: 5 bases; J trimming: 2 bases; junction bases outside the gene matches: 8. CDR3 nucleotides: TGTGCCTGGGTAAAGCGGGGGCACCCCTACAATGAGCAGTTCTTC. As protein: CAWVKRGHPYNEQFF.

To note about this clonotype: This may be a read error, as it is one base from a much larger clone. The gene calls are TRBV11-2 and TRBJ1-1; maybe TRBD1 (6 bases). The length of the CDR3 is 13 residues. Germline CDR1 and CDR2: SGHAT and FQNNGV. CDR3 sequence reads: CAGSLSPGAEAFF. The CDR3, as DNA: TGTGCCGGCAGCTTAAGTCCAGGGGCTGAAGCTTTCTTT.

This clonotype has just a few counts. V and J are TRBV20-1 and TRBJ1-1, with 7 bases fitting TRBD1. Germline values: CDR1 DFQATT, CDR2 SNEGSKA (reference sequence). Losses at the gene ends were 3 bases for V and 7 bases for J; bases not matched to a gene: 2. This CDR3 comprises 11 residues. This chain's CDR3 is CSARGQREAFF. The CDR3 region has the DNA TGCAGTGCTAGGGGACAGCGTGAAGCTTTCTTT.

This sequence joins TRBV5-1 and TRBJ2-5, with D perhaps TRBD1 (6 bases). Trimming pared 0 bases from V and 11 bases from J, leaving 23 bases between. In germline, CDR1 is SGHRS, CDR2 YFSETQ. The CDR3 is 16 amino acids. The CDR3 nucleotides are TGCGCCAGCAGCTTGGCAGGGGCGCGGCCCTACAATGAGCAGTACTTC. Translating gives CASSLAGARPYNEQYF.

This clonotype has only a few counts. The rearrangement joins TRBV9 to TRBJ1-5; D ambiguous. The CDR3 sequence is 14 residues long. Per the germline V gene, CDR1 is SGDLS and CDR2 is YYNGEE. Trimming took 2 bases from V and 5 from J, leaving 11 bases between them. Here the CDR3 reads CASSVGTYDQPQHF. CDR3 in DNA: TGTGCCAGCAGCGTTGGAACTTATGATCAGCCCCAGCATTTT.

This clonotype came up many times. The V and J genes are TRBV20-1 and TRBJ2-3; a weak D match, TRBD1 (6 bases). V lost 6 bases, J lost 3 bases, and 10 bases lay in between. From germline, CDR1 is DFQATT and CDR2 SNEGSKA (reference sequence). The CDR3 is 12 residues long. CDR3 in amino acids: CSAHDRTDTQYF. The CDR3 DNA is TGCAGTGCCCATGACAGGACAGATACGCAGTATTTT.

This clonotype was seen ten or more times. The genes are TRBV20-1 and TRBJ1-2, with 8 bases matching TRBD1. J was trimmed by 4 bases and V by 4 bases; bases with no gene match: 8. Germline V gives CDR1 DFQATT, CDR2 SNEGSKA (reference sequence). This CDR3 is built from 14 residues. The CDR3 loop reads CSATSDRDSYGYTF. CDR3 DNA: TGCAGTGCTACCTCGGACAGGGATAGCTATGGCTACACCTTC.

This chain connects TRBV10-3 to TRBJ1-2; D unclear. The CDR3 runs to 12 residues. Trimming took 3 bases from V and 8 from J, leaving 10 bases between them. Germline V gene sequence: CDR1 ENHRY, CDR2 SYGVKD. The CDR3 DNA sequence: TGTGCCATCAGTGAAGGGTGGGAAGGCTACACCTTC. Its protein is CAISEGWEGYTF.

Notes on this clonotype: One base away lies a much larger clone, so this may be a sequencing read error. In DNA form, the CDR3 reads TGTGCCAGCAGCCCTCGGACTCCCGCCGAGCAGTACTTC. It is translated as CASSPRTPAEQYF. The chain combines TRBV3-1 with TRBJ2-7; D is possibly TRBD2 (5 bases). V shed 4 bases and J shed 6 bases, with 13 bases lying between them. Germline V gene sequence: CDR1 LGHDT, CDR2 YNNKEL (reference sequence). The CDR3 totals 13 residues.

The chain recombines TRBV12-3 or TRBV12-4 with TRBJ2-3, with 7 bases lining up with TRBD2. Trimming removed 4 bases from V and 1 base from J; junction bases left unmatched: 14. The CDR3 consists of 18 residues. The CDR3 spells CASSSSGTTSGRTDTQYF. CDR3 in DNA: TGTGCCAGCAGTTCCTCCGGGACTACCAGCGGTCGCACAGATACGCAGTATTTT.

The chain couples TRBV6-2 or TRBV6-3 to TRBJ1-1; the D gene is possibly TRBD1 (5 bases). Trimming left V 0 bases short and J 5 bases short, with 10 bases between. Per germline, CDR1 MNHEY and CDR2 SVGEGT. CDR3 length: 14 amino acids. This chain's CDR3 is CASSYSGPGTEAFF. For the CDR3, the DNA is TGTGCCAGCAGTTACTCGGGACCGGGGACTGAAGCTTTCTTT.

This clonotype was seen at least ten times. This rearrangement joins TRBV6-1 to TRBJ2-5; 9 bases fit TRBD2. Germline CDR1 MNHNS, CDR2 SASEGT. Trimming removed 1 base from V and 1 base from J; junction bases left unmatched: 10. This CDR3 contains 18 residues. The CDR3, as DNA: TGTGCCAGCAGTGAAGACGTAGCGGGGGCCATGACCCAAGAGACCCAGTACTTC. Amino acids: CASSEDVAGAMTQETQYF.

This sequence joins TRBV5-1 and TRBJ2-1, with 11 positions matching TRBD1. V was clipped by 0 bases and J by 6 bases; unmatched bases: 5. CDR3 length: 16 amino acids. CDR1 SGHRS and CDR2 YFSETQ come from the germline V gene. The chain's CDR3 is CASSLGGTGGTNEQFF. The CDR3 DNA follows: TGCGCCAGCAGCTTGGGGGGGACAGGGGGTACCAATGAGCAGTTCTTC.

The chain carries TRBV7-9 and TRBJ2-3, with a weak D call TRBD1 (5 bases). V was pared by 5 bases and J by 4 bases, with 10 bases between. This CDR3 has 13 residues. Germline assignment: CDR1 SEHNR and CDR2 FQNEAQ (reference sequence). This CDR3 is CASSPRAADTQYF. The CDR3, as DNA: TGTGCCAGCAGCCCCAGGGCGGCAGATACGCAGTATTTT. Variable domain in full (rest from reference TRBV7-9 and TRBJ2-3): DTGVSQNPRHKITKRGQNVTFRCDPISEHNRLYWYRQTLGQGPEFLTYFQNEAQLEKSRLLSDRFSAERPKGSFSTLEIQRTEQGDSAMYLCASSPRAADTQYFGPGTRLTVL.

Note on this clonotype: It is unclear where the CDR3 begins or ends on the DNA, so no DNA is shown, and the CDR3 is as TCRdb lists it. The chain uses TRBV7-2 and TRBJ2-5; TRBD1 was called by the table and not checked on the DNA. The germline CDR1 and CDR2 sequences are SGHTA and FQGNSA. The CDR3 is 20 residues long, ends included. CDR3 in amino acids: CASSFYICSASRDIPYEQYF.